This T cell receptor beta chain stems from a study of graft-versus-host responses after intestinal transplantation. The study, taken as a whole, reports: Early post-transplant HvG declines tracked with peak circulating GvH clone levels. High graft-versus-host to host-versus-graft T cell clonal ratios marked allografts of patients with graft-donor macrochimerism.

The method was immunoSEQ multiplex PCR; TCRdb's version includes in-frame clones alone and lacks a portion of them. Of roughly 70,000 clones in the sample, over 70% were seen once. Notes on this clone: What it binds is not known.

Germline V gene sequence: CDR1 MNHNS, CDR2 SASEGT. The CDR3 is made up of 14 amino acids. J was trimmed by 5 bases and V by 5 bases; bases with no gene match: 7. The clonotype was recovered from a human donor who was the organ donor for an intestinal transplant. This rearrangement joins TRBV6-1 to TRBJ2-7; 9 bases match TRBD1. The specimen comprised unstimulated CD4+ T cells sorted from spleen or lymph node cells, sampled before transplant. Here the CDR3 reads CASSRGQGFDEQYV. CDR3 DNA: TGTGCCAGCAGTAGAGGACAGGGGTTCGACGAGCAGTACGTC.